The entry that follows covers one TCR beta chain sequence. The sample comes from a study of PD-L1 blockade in urothelial cancer. Study context: Patients took up atezolizumab in the mid-2010s at 1,200 mg intravenously every 3 weeks. Before enrollment, 0 to 3 chemotherapy regimens had been given to patients.

Libraries were prepared by immunoSEQ multiplex PCR; TCRdb keeps only in-frame clonotypes and omits some of them. The table records about 90,000 clones, more than 90% of them present only once. This specimen was PBMCs, taken around atezolizumab (anti-PD-L1) treatment. This TCR was recovered from a man aged 55 to 70 with urothelial cancer.

CDR3 in DNA: TGTGCCAGCAGCCCTGGGGGGGGCAGCACAGATACGCAGTATTTT. Translated: CASSPGGGSTDTQYF. The chain joins TRBV11-2 to TRBJ2-3, with D possibly being TRBD2 (7 bases). The CDR3 sequence is 15 residues long. With 5 bases removed from V and 0 bases from J, the gap between germline ends came to 12 bases. Germline V lookup: CDR1 SGHAT, CDR2 FQNNGV.